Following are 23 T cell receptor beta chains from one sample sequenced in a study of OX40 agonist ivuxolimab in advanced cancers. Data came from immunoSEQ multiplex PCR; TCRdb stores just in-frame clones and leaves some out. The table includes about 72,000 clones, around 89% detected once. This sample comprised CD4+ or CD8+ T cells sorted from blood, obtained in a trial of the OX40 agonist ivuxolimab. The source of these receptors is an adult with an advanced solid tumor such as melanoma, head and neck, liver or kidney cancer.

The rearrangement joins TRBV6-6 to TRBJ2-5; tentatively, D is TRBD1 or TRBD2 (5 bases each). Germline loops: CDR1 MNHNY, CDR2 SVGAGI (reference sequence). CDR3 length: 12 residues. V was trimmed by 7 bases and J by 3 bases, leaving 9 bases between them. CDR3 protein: CASKVGEETQYF. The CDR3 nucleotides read TGTGCCAGCAAAGTGGGGGAAGAGACCCAGTACTTC.

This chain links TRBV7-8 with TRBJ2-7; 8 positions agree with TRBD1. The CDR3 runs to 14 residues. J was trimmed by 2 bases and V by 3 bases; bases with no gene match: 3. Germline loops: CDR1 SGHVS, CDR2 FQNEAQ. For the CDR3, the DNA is TGTGCCAGCAGCTTCCGGGACAGGACCTACGAGCAGTACTTC. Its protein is CASSFRDRTYEQYF.

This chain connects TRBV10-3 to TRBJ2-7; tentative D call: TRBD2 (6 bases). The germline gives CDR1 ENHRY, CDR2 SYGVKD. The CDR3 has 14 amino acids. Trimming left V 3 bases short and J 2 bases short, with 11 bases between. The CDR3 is CAISDLREAYEQYF. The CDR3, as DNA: TGTGCCATCAGTGATCTCAGGGAGGCCTACGAGCAGTACTTC.

CDR3 residues: CASSSTLIRSGNTIYF. CDR3 DNA sequence: TGTGCCAGCAGCTCCACCCTGATACGCTCTGGAAACACCATATATTTT. The rearrangement uses TRBV7-9 and TRBJ1-3, with D hard to call. The CDR3 is 16 residues long. Trimming removed 4 bases from V and 0 bases from J, with 13 bases in between. Looked up from germline, CDR1 is SEHNR and CDR2 is FQNEAQ (reference sequence). The full variable domain, its missing parts supplied by reference TRBV7-9 and TRBJ1-3, is DTGVSQNPRHKITKRGQNVTFRCDPISEHNRLYWYRQTLGQGPEFLTYFQNEAQLEKSRLLSDRFSAERPKGSFSTLEIQRTEQGDSAMYLCASSSTLIRSGNTIYFGEGSWLTVV.

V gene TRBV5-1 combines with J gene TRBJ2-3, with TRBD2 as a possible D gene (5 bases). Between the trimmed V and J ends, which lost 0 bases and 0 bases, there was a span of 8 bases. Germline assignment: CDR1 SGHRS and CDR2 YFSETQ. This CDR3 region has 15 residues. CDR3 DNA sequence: TGCGCCAGCAGCTTGGTTGGCGGGAGCACAGATACGCAGTATTTT. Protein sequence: CASSLVGGSTDTQYF. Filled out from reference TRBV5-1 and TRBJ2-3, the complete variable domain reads KAGVTQTPRYLIKTRGQQVTLSCSPISGHRSVSWYQQTPGQGLQFLFEYFSETQRNKGNFPGRFSGRQFSNSRSEMNVSTLELGDSALYLCASSLVGGSTDTQYFGPGTRLTVL.

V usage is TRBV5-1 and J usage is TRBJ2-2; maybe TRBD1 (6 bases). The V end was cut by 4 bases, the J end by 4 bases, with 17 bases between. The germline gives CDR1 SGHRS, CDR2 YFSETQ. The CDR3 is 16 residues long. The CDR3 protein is CASSADPRGVTGELFF. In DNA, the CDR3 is TGCGCCAGCAGCGCCGACCCCAGGGGAGTCACCGGGGAGCTGTTTTTT.

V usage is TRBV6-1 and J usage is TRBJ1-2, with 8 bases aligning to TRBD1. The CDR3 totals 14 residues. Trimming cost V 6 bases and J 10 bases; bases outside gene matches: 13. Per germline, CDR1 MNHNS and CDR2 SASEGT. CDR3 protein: CASRTGGAGGNYTF. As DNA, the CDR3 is TGTGCCAGCAGAACCGGGGGGGCAGGGGGCAACTACACCTTC.

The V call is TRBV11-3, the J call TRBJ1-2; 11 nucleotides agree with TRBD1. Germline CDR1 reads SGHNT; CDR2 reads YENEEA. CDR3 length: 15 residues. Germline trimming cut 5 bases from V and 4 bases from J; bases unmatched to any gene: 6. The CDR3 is CASSPGTGGSYGYTF. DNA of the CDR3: TGTGCCAGCAGCCCCGGGACAGGGGGTTCCTATGGCTACACCTTC.

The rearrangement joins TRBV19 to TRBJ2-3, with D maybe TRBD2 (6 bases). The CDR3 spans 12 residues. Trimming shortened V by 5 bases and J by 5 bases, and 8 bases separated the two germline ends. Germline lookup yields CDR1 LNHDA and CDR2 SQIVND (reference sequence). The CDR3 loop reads CASSQGGDTQYF. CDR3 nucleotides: TGTGCCAGTAGTCAGGGAGGAGATACGCAGTATTTT.

CDR3 DNA: TGTGCCTGGAGTGTATCGGCAGGTATCTCTGGAAACACCATATATTTT. Amino acids: CAWSVSAGISGNTIYF. J is TRBJ1-3 and V is TRBV30; D gene unclear. Trimming took 0 bases from V and 0 from J, leaving 12 bases between them. Germline V gives CDR1 GTSNPN, CDR2 SVGIG (reference sequence). The CDR3 length is 16 residues. The variable domain in full, with the rest retrieved from reference TRBV30 and TRBJ1-3, is SQTIHQWPATLVQPVGSPLSLECTVEGTSNPNLYWYRQAAGRGLQLLFYSVGIGQISSEVPQNLSASRPQDRQFILSSKKLLLSDSGFYLCAWSVSAGISGNTIYFGEGSWLTVV.

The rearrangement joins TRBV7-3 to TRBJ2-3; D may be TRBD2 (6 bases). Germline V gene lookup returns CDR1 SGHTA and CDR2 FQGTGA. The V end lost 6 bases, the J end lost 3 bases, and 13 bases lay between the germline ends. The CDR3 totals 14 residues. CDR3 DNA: TGTGCCAGCAGTACGGGACTGGGAACAGATACGCAGTATTTT. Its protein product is CASSTGLGTDTQYF.

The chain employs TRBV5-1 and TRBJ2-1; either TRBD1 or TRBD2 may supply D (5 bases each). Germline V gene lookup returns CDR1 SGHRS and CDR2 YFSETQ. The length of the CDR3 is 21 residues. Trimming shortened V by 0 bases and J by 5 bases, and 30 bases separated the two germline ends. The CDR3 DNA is TGCGCCAGCAGCTTGGGATGGGTGGTAGGGGCCGGGGAACGGAACCACAATGAGCAGTTCTTC. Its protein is CASSLGWVVGAGERNHNEQFF.

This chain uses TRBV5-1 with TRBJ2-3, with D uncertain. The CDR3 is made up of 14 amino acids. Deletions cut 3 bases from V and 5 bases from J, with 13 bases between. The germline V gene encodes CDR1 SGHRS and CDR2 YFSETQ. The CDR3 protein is CASSSRDGRDTQYF. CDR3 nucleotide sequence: TGCGCCAGCAGCTCTAGGGATGGTAGAGATACGCAGTATTTT.

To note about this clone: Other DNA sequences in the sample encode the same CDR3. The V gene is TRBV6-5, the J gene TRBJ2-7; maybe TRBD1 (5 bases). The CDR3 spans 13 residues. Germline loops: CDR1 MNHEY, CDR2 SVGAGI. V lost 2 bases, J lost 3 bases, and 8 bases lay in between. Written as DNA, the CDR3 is TGTGCCAGCAGTTACCGTGACAGCTACGAGCAGTACTTC. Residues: CASSYRDSYEQYF.

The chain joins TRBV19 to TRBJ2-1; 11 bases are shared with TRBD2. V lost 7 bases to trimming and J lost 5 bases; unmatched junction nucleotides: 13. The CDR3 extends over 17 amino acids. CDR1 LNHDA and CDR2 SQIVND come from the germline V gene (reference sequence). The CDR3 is CASTRTSGSTGHNEQFF. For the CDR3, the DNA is TGTGCCAGTACCCGGACTAGCGGGTCAACGGGGCACAATGAGCAGTTCTTC.

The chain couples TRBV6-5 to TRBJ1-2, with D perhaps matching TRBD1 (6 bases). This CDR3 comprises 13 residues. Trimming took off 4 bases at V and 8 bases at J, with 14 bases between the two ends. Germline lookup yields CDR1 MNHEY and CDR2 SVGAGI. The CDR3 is CASSSTGRWGYTF. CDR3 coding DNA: TGTGCCAGCAGTTCCACAGGGAGGTGGGGCTACACCTTC.

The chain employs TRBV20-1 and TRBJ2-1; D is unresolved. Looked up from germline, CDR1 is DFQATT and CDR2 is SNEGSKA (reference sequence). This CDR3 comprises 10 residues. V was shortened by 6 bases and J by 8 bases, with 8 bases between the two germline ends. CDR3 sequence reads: CSAVEDEQFF. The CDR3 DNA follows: TGCAGTGCGGTGGAAGATGAGCAGTTCTTC.

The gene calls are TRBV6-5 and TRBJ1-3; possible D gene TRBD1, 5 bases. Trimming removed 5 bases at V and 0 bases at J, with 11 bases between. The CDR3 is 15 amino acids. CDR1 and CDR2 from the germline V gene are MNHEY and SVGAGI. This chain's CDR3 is CASSRTLSSGNTIYF. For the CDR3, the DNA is TGTGCCAGCAGTCGGACACTGAGCTCTGGAAACACCATATATTTT.

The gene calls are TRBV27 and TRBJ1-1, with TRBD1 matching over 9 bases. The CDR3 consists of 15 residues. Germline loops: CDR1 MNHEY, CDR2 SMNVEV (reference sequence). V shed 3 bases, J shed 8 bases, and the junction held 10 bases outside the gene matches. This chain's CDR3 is CASSFEGQGITEAFF. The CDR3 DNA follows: TGTGCCAGCAGTTTTGAAGGACAGGGGATCACCGAAGCTTTCTTT.

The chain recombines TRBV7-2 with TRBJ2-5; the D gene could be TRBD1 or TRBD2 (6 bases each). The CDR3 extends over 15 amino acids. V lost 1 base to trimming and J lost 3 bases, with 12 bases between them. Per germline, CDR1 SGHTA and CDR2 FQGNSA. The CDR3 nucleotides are TGTGCCAGCAGCTTAGGGGGGGCGGCTAAAGAGACCCAGTACTTC. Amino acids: CASSLGGAAKETQYF.

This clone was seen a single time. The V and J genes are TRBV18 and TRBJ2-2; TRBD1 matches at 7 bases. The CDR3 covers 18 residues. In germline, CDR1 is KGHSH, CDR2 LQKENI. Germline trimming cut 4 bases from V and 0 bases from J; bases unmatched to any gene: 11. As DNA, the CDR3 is TGTGCCAGCTCACGGGGGACCTTGGGACAGCCGAACACCGGGGAGCTGTTTTTT. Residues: CASSRGTLGQPNTGELFF. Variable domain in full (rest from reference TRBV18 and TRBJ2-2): NAGVMQNPRHLVRRRGQEARLRCSPMKGHSHVYWYRQLPEEGLKFMVYLQKENIIDESGMPKERFSAEFPKEGPSILRIQQVVRGDSAAYFCASSRGTLGQPNTGELFFGEGSRLTVL.

CDR3 residues: CAWSGQPIYGYTF. In DNA, the CDR3 is TGTGCCTGGAGTGGTCAGCCAATCTATGGCTACACCTTC. The rearrangement joins TRBV30 to TRBJ1-2; D ambiguous. The ends were cut back, 1 base at V and 4 bases at J, with 10 bases in the middle. From germline, CDR1 is GTSNPN and CDR2 SVGIG (reference sequence). The CDR3 is 13 amino acids.

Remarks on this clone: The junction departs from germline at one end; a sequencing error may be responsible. The CDR3 DNA reads as TGTGCCAGCAGCCCGGAGGGGTTCAGAAAGGGGAAGTTCTTC. Its translation is CASSPEGFRKGKFF. The chain recombines TRBV5-5 with TRBJ2-7; tentatively, D is TRBD2 (6 bases). The CDR3 runs to 14 residues. CDR1 is SGHKS and CDR2 is YYEKEE in the germline V gene (reference sequence).